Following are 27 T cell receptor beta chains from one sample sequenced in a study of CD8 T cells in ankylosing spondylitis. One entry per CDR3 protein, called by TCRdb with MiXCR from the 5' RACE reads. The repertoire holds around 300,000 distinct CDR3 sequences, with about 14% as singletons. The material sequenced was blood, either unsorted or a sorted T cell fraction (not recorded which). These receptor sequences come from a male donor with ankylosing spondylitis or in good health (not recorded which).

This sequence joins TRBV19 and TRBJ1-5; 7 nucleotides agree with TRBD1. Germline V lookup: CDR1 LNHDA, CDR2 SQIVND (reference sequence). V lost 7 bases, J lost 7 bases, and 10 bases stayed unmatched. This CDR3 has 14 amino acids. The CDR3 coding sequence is TGTGCCAGTACTCTAGACAGGGTCGGCCAGCCCCAGCATTTT. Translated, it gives CASTLDRVGQPQHF.

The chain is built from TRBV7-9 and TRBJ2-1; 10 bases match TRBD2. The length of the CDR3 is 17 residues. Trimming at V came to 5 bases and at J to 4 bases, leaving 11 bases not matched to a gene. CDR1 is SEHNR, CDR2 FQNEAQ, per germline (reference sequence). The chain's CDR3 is CASSRTPGLARYNEQFF. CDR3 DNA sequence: TGTGCCAGCAGCCGGACCCCGGGACTAGCGAGATACAATGAGCAGTTCTTC.

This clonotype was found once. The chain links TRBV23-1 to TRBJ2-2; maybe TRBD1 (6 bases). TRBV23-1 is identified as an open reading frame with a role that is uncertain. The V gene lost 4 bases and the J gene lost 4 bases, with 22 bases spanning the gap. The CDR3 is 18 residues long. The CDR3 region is CASSRPEQGKWSTGELFF. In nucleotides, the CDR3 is TGCGCCAGCAGTCGACCAGAACAGGGAAAGTGGAGCACCGGGGAGCTGTTTTTT.

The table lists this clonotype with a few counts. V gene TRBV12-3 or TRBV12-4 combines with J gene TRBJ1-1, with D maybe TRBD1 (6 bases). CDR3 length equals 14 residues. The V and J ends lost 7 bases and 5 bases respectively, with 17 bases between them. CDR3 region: CASKSPTGRTEAFF. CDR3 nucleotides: TGTGCCAGCAAAAGCCCCACAGGGCGGACTGAAGCTTTCTTT.

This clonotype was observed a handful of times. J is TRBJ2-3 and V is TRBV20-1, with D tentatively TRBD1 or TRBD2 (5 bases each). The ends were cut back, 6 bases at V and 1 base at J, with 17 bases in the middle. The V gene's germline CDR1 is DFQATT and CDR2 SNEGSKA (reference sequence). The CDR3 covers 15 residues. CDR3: CSASRGLARTDTQYF. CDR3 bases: TGCAGTGCCAGCCGGGGCCTTGCCCGCACAGATACGCAGTATTTT.

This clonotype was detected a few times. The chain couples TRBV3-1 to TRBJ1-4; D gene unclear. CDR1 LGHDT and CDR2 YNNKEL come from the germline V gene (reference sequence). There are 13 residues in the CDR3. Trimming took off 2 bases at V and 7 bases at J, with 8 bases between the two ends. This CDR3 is CASSQREGEKLFF. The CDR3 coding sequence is TGTGCCAGCAGCCAACGGGAGGGTGAAAAACTGTTTTTT. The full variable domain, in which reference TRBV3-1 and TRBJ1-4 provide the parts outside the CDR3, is DTAVSQTPKYLVTQMGNDKSIKCEQNLGHDTMYWYKQDSKKFLKIMFSYNNKELIINETVPNRFSPKSPDKAHLNLHINSLELGDSAVYFCASSQREGEKLFFGSGTQLSVL.

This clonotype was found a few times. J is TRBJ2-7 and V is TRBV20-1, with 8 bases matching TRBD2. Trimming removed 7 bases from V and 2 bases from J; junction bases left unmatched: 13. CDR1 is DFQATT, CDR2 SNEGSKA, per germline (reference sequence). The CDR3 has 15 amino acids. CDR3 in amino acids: CSVNRGSGGPYEQYF. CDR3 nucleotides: TGCAGTGTGAACCGGGGGAGCGGGGGACCCTACGAGCAGTACTTC.

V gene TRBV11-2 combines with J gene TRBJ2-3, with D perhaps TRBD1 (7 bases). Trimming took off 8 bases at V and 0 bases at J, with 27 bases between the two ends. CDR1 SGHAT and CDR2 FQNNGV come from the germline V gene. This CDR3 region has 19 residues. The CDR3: CASPPPGRGEDWSTDTQYF. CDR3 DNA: TGTGCCAGCCCCCCGCCCGGCAGGGGGGAAGATTGGAGCACAGATACGCAGTATTTT.

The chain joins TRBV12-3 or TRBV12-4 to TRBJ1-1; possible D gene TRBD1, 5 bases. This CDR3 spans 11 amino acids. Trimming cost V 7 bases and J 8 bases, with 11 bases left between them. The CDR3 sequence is CASIRGSEAFF. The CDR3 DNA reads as TGTGCCAGCATAAGGGGCAGCGAAGCTTTCTTT.

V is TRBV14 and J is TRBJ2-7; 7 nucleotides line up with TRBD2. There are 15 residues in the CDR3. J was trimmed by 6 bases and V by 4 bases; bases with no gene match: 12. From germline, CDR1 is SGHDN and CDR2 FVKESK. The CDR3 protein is CASSPLVGGSGEQYF. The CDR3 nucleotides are TGTGCCAGCAGCCCGTTAGTAGGCGGGAGTGGCGAGCAGTACTTC.

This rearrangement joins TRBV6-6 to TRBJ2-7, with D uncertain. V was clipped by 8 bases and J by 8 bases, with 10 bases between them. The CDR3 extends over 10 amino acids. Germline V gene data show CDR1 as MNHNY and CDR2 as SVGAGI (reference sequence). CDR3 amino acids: CASGHPQQYF. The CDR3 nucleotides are TGTGCCAGCGGCCACCCCCAGCAGTACTTC.

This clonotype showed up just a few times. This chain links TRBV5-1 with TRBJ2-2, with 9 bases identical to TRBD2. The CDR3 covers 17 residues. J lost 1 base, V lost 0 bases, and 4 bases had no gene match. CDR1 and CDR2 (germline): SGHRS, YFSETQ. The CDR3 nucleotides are TGCGCCAGCAGCTTGGTACTAGCGGGTCTGAACACCGGGGAGCTGTTTTTT. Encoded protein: CASSLVLAGLNTGELFF.

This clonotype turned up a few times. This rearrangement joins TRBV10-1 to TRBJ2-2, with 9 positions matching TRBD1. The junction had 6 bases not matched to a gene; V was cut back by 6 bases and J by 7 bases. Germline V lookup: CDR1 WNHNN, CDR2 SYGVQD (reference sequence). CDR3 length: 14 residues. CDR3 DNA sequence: TGCGCCAGCAGAGAGGGACAGGGCAGCGGGGAGCTGTTTTTT. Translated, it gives CASREGQGSGELFF.

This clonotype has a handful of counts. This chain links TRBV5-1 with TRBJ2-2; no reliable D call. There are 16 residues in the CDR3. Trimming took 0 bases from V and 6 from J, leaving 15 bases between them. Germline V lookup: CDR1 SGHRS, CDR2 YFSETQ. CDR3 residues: CASSLALSERPGELFF. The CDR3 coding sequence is TGCGCCAGCAGCTTGGCCCTCAGCGAAAGACCCGGGGAGCTGTTTTTT. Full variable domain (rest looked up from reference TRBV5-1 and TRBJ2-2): KAGVTQTPRYLIKTRGQQVTLSCSPISGHRSVSWYQQTPGQGLQFLFEYFSETQRNKGNFPGRFSGRQFSNSRSEMNVSTLELGDSALYLCASSLALSERPGELFFGEGSRLTVL.

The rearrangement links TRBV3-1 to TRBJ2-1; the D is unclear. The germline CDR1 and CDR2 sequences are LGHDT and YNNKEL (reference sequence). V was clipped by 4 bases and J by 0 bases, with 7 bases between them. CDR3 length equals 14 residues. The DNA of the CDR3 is TGTGCCAGCAGCCTCGGAATCTCCTACAATGAGCAGTTCTTC. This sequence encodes CASSLGISYNEQFF.

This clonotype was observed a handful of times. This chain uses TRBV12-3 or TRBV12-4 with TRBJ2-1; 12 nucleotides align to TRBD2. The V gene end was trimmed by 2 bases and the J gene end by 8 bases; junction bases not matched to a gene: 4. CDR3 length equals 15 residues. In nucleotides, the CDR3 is TGTGCCAGCAGTTTACTAGCGGGAGGGCTTGATGAGCAGTTCTTC. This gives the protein CASSLLAGGLDEQFF.

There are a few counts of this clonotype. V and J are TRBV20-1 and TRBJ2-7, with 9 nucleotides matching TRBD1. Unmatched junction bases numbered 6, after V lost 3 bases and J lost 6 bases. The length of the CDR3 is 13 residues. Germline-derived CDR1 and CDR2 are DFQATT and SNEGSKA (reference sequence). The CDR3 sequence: CSASGGQGREQYF. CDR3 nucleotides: TGCAGTGCTAGTGGGGGACAGGGCCGCGAGCAGTACTTC.

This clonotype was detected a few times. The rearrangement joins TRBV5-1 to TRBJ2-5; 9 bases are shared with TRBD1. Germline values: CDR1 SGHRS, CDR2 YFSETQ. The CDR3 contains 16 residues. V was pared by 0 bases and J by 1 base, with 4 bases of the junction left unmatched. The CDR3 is CASSLGQGGGQETQYF. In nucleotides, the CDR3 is TGCGCCAGCAGCTTGGGACAGGGGGGAGGCCAAGAGACCCAGTACTTC.

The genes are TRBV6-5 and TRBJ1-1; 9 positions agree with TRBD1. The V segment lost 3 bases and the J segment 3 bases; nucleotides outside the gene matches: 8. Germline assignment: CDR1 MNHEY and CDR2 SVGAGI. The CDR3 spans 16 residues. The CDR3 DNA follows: TGTGCCAGCAGTTATATAGGGACAGGGCCTTACACTGAAGCTTTCTTT. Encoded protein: CASSYIGTGPYTEAFF.

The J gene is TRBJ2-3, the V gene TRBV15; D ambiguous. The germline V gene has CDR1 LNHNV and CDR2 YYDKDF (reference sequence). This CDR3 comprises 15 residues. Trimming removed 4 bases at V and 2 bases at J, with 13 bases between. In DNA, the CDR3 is TGTGCCACCAGCAACCAAAAGAGGCCCACAGATACGCAGTATTTT. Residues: CATSNQKRPTDTQYF.

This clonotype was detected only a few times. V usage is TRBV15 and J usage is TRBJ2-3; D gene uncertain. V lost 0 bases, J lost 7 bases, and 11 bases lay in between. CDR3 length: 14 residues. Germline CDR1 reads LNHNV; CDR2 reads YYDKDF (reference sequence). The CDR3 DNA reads TGTGCCACCAGCAGAGATGCGGCGGCCTATACGCAGTATTTT. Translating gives CATSRDAAAYTQYF.

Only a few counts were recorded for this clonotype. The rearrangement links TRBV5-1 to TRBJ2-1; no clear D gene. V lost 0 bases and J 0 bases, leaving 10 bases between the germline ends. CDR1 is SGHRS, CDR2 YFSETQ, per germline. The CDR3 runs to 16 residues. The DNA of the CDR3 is TGCGCCAGCAGCTTGGACGGAACGAGCTCCTACAATGAGCAGTTCTTC. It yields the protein CASSLDGTSSYNEQFF. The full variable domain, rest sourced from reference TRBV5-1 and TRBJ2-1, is KAGVTQTPRYLIKTRGQQVTLSCSPISGHRSVSWYQQTPGQGLQFLFEYFSETQRNKGNFPGRFSGRQFSNSRSEMNVSTLELGDSALYLCASSLDGTSSYNEQFFGPGTRLTVL.

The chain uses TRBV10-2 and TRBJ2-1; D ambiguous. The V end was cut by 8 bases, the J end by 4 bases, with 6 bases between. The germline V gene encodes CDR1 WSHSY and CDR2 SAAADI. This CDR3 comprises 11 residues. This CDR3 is CASLGYNEQFF. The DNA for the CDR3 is TGCGCCAGCTTAGGGTACAATGAGCAGTTCTTC.

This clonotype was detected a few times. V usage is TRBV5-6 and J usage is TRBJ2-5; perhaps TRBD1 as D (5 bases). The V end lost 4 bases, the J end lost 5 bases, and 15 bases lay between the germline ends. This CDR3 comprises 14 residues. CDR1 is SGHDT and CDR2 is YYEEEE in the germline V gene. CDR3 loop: CASSPRGGSETQYF. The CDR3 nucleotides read TGTGCCAGCAGCCCAAGGGGCGGATCCGAGACCCAGTACTTC. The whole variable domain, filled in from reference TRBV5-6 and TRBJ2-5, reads DAGVTQSPTHLIKTRGQQVTLRCSPKSGHDTVSWYQQALGQGPQFIFQYYEEEERQRGNFPDRFSGHQFPNYSSELNVNALLLGDSALYLCASSPRGGSETQYFGPGTRLLVL.

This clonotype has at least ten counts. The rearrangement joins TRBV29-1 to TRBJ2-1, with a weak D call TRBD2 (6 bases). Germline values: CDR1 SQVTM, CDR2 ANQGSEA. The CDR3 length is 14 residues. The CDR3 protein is CRVGGVGSYNEQFF. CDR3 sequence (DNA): TGCAGGGTCGGGGGAGTGGGGTCCTACAATGAGCAGTTCTTC.

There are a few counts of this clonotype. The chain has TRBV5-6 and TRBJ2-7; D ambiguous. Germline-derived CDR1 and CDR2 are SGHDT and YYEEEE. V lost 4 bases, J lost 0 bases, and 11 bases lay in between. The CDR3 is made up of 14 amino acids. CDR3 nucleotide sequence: TGTGCCAGCAGCGGTTACTCTCTCTCCTACGAGCAGTACTTC. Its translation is CASSGYSLSYEQYF. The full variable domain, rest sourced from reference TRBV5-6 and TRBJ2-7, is DAGVTQSPTHLIKTRGQQVTLRCSPKSGHDTVSWYQQALGQGPQFIFQYYEEEERQRGNFPDRFSGHQFPNYSSELNVNALLLGDSALYLCASSGYSLSYEQYFGPGTRLTVT.

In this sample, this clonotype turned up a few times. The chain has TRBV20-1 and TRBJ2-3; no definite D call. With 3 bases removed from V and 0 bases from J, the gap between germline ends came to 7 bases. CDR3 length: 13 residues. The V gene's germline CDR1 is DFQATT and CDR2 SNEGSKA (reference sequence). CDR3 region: CSASTSSTDTQYF. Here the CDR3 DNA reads TGCAGTGCTAGCACGTCAAGCACAGATACGCAGTATTTT.